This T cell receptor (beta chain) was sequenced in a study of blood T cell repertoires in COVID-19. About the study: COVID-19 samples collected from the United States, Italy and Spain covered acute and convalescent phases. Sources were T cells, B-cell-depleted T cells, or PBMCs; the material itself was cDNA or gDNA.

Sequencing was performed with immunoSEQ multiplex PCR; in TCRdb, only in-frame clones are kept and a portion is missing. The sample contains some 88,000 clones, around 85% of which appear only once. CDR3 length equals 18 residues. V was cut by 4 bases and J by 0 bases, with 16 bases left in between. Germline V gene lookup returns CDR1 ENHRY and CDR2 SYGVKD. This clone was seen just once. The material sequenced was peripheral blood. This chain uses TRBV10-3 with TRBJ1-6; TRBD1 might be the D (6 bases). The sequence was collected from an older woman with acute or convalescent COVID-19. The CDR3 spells CAISGAPEDSSYNSPLHF. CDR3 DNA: TGTGCCATCAGTGGGGCTCCCGAGGACAGCTCCTATAATTCACCCCTCCACTTT.